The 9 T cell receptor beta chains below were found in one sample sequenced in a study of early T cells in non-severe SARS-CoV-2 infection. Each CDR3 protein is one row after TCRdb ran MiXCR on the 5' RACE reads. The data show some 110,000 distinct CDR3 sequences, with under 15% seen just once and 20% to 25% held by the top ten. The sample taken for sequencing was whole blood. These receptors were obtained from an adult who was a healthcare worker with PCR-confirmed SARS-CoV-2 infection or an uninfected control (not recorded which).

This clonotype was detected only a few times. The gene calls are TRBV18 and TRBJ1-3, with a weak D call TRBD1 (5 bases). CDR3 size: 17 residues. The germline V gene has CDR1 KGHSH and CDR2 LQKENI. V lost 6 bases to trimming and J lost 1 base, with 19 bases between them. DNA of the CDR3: TGTGCCAGCTCCCCCACGGGGACCCGAAGGTCTGGAAACACCATATATTTT. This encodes CASSPTGTRRSGNTIYF.

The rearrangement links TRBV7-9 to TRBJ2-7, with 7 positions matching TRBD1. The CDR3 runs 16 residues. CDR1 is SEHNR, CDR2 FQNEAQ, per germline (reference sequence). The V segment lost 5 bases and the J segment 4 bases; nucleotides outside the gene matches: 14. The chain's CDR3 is CASSPGGTAALYEQYF. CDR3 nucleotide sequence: TGTGCCAGCAGCCCCGGTGGGACAGCGGCCCTTTACGAGCAGTACTTC.

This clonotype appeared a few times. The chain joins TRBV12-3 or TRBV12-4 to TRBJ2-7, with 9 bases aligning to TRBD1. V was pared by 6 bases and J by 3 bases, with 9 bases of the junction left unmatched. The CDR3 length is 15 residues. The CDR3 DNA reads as TGTGCCAGCAGCCCTTCTGGACAGGGGTTCTACGAGCAGTACTTC. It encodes CASSPSGQGFYEQYF.

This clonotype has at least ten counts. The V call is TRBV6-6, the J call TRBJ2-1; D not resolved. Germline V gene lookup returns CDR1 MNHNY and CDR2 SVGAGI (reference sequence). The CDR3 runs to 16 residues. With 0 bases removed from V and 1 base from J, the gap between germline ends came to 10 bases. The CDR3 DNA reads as TGTGCCAGCAGTTACTCTTCCGGAAGGTCCTACAATGAGCAGTTCTTC. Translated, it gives CASSYSSGRSYNEQFF.

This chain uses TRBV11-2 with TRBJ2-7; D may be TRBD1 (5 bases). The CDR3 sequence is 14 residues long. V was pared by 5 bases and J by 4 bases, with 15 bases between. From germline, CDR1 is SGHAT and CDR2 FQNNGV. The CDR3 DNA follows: TGTGCCAGCAGCGCCAATAGCAGGGTTTACGAGCAGTACTTC. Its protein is CASSANSRVYEQYF.

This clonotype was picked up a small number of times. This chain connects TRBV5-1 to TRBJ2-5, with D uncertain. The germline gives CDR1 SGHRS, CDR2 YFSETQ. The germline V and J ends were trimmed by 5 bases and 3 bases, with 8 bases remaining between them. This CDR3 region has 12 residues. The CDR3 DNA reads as TGCGCCAGCAGGTCCCCTGAAGAGACCCAGTACTTC. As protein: CASRSPEETQYF.

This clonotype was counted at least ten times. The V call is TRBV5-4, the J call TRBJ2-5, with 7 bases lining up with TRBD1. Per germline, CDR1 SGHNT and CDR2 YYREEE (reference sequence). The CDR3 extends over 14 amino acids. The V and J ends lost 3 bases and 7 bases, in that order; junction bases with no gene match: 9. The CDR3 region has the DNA TGTGCCAGCAGCTCGACAGGGCGCGAGCGGACCCAGTACTTC. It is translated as CASSSTGRERTQYF.

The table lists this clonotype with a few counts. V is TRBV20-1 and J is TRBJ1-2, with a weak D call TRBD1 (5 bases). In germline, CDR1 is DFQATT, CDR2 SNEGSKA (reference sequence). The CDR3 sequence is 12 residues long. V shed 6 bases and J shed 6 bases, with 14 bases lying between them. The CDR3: CSATSYRHGYTF. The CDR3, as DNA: TGCAGTGCCACGTCCTACAGGCATGGCTACACCTTC.

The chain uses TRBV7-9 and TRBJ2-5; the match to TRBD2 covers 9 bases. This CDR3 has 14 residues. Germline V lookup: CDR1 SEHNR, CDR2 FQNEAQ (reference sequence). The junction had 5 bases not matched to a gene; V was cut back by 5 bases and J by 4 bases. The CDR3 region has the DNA TGTGCCAGCAGCCCTAGCGGGAACGTAGAGACCCAGTACTTC. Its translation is CASSPSGNVETQYF.